The clone carrying this T cell receptor beta chain was seen only a few times. Library preparation (for TCRbeta) was performed with unique molecular identifiers. Using its own MiXCR run on the PCR reads, TCRdb lists one record per CDR3 protein. The sample consists of about 540,000 distinct CDR3 sequences, roughly 18% of them appearing once. Germline-derived CDR1 and CDR2 are SGHRS and YFSETQ. The CDR3 contains 17 residues. Trimming took 0 bases from V and 1 from J; bases not matched to a gene: 5. The data belong to a study of T-cell reconstitution after alpha-beta-depleted transplantation in children. The receptor's source is a human donor who donated a stem cell graft to a child with acute lymphoblastic leukemia. The chain has TRBV5-1 and TRBJ2-3, with 10 nucleotides matching TRBD2. This specimen consisted of PBMCs from the stem cell graft donor, obtained from the stem cell graft. CDR3: CASSLGRTSGGTDTQYF. The CDR3 nucleotides are TGCGCCAGCAGCTTGGGCCGGACTAGCGGTGGCACAGATACGCAGTATTTT.